The T cell receptor (beta chain) described here comes from a study of blood T cell repertoires in COVID-19. As for the study in general: Some COVID-19 samples were acute and others convalescent; all came from the United States, Italy and Spain. The cDNA or gDNA used as material had been derived from T cells, B-cell-depleted T cells, or PBMCs.

Original data processing: Scientists estimated how many nucleated cells there were by amplifying reference gene primers. Method: immunoSEQ multiplex PCR; TCRdb's copy keeps in-frame clones and lacks some. The V and J calls and the clone size are those of that table, but D and trimming were determined from the DNA. The sample lists around 160,000 clones; 80% to 90% were seen once. Germline loops: CDR1 KGHSH, CDR2 LQKENI. Deletions cut 6 bases from V and 0 bases from J, with 6 bases between. CDR3 length: 14 residues. This receptor was taken from a man at least 80 years old with acute or convalescent COVID-19. What was sequenced was peripheral blood. The V call is TRBV18, the J call TRBJ2-6, with D uncertain. The DNA of the CDR3 is TGTGCCAGCTCTTACAACTCTGGGGCCAACGTCCTGACTTTC. Protein: CASSYNSGANVLTF.